Listed below are T cell receptor beta chains from one sample, sequenced in a study of CD8 T cells in ankylosing spondylitis. TCRdb reprocessed the 5' RACE reads via MiXCR and lists one record per CDR3 protein. The sample gives some 220,000 distinct CDR3 sequences, about 7% of which show up once; 14% is in the top ten. Sequenced sample: blood, either unsorted or a sorted T cell fraction (not recorded which). The receptors derive from a male donor with ankylosing spondylitis. Each CDR3 is given with its conserved first and last residue. The D gene is left open where the match is weak. Only some rows state a clone size, as once, few, many or a class for expanded clones.

>few|TRBJ2-5|NA|TRBV7-2
TGTGCCAGCAGCTTAGGATCCGGCCAAGAGACCCAGTACTTC
CASSLGSGQETQYF
>few|TRBJ2-7|NA|TRBV4-3
TGCGCCAGCAGCCAAGAGACTAGTGATCGCTACGAGCAGTACTTC
CASSQETSDRYEQYF
>NA|TRBJ2-7|NA|TRBV6-1
TGTGCCAGCAGTGAATGGGGGCAGGGGATTTCCTACGAGCAGTACTTC
CASSEWGQGISYEQYF
>few|TRBJ2-1|NA|TRBV6-5
TGTGCCAGCAGTTGGACAAGAGTTAATGAGCAGTTCTTC
CASSWTRVNEQFF
>NA|TRBJ2-5|TRBD2|TRBV6-1
TGTGCCAGCACGAACGCGGGGGGCTCCCAAGAGACCCAGTACTTC
CASTNAGGSQETQYF
>many|TRBJ2-7|NA|TRBV28
TGTGCCAGCAGGGCAAGAGGACAGTCCCGCTCCTACGAGCAGTACTTC
CASRARGQSRSYEQYF
>many|TRBJ2-4|TRBD1|TRBV28
TGTGCCAGCAGTGGGACAGTTCAAAACATTCAGTACTTC
CASSGTVQNIQYF
>NA|TRBJ2-3|NA|TRBV10-2
TGCGCCAGCGTCGCGCTGGAGAAGAGCACAGATACGCAGTATTTT
CASVALEKSTDTQYF
>few|TRBJ2-1|NA|TRBV4-3
TGCGCCAGCAGCCAAGATCCGGGAGCGGGCGAAAACAATGAGCAGTTCTTC
CASSQDPGAGENNEQFF
>NA|TRBJ1-1|TRBD1|TRBV3-1
TGTGCCAGCAGCGCGCGGGGACAGGGTGACACTGAAGCTTTCTTT
CASSARGQGDTEAFF
>many|TRBJ1-1|NA|TRBV6-1
TGTGCCAGCTCTGTCAGCCGAAGAGCTGAAGCTTTCTTT
CASSVSRRAEAFF
>few|TRBJ2-1|TRBD1|TRBV30
TGTGCCTGGATGGGGACAGGGGTTCGGAATGAGCAGTTCTTC
CAWMGTGVRNEQFF
>many|TRBJ2-1|TRBD2|TRBV5-1
TGCGCCAGCAGCCCCCTGGGCGGGGGGCTCTACAATGAGCAGTTCTTC
CASSPLGGGLYNEQFF
>NA|TRBJ1-3|NA|TRBV5-5
TGTGCCAGCAGCTTGGCGGGCAGGAGCTCTGGAAACACCATATATTTT
CASSLAGRSSGNTIYF
>NA|TRBJ2-5|NA|TRBV7-9
TGTGCCAGCATCCCCCGGGGACAAGAGACCCAGTACTTC
CASIPRGQETQYF
>many|TRBJ2-3|NA|TRBV12-3/TRBV12-4
TGTGCCAGCAGTTTTCGGGGGCCTCGCACAGATACGCAGTATTTT
CASSFRGPRTDTQYF
>NA|TRBJ2-5|TRBD2|TRBV4-1
TGCGCCAGCAGCCAAGAGCGGGAGGGCCCAGAGACCCAGTACTTC
CASSQEREGPETQYF
>many|TRBJ1-1|NA|TRBV7-9
TGTGCCAGCAGCCGCACGGCGGGCGGGACTGAAGCTTTCTTT
CASSRTAGGTEAFF
>many|TRBJ2-7|NA|TRBV27
TGTGCCAGCAGTCTTAGGGAGCGCTACGAGCAGTACTTC
CASSLRERYEQYF
>many|TRBJ2-2|TRBD1|TRBV12-3/TRBV12-4
TGTGCCAGCAGTCCCCCGGGGACAGCCGCCGGGGAGCTGTTTTTT
CASSPPGTAAGELFF
>few|TRBJ2-7|NA|TRBV11-3
TGTGCCAGCAGCTCCGATATGGCTGGCGAGCAGTACTTC
CASSSDMAGEQYF
>few|TRBJ2-1|NA|TRBV20-1
TGCAGTGCTAGAGACCTGCGGCCACAAGTAAGGAATGAGCAGTTCTTC
CSARDLRPQVRNEQFF
>many|TRBJ1-1|TRBD1|TRBV7-6
TGTGCCAGCAGCGAAAGACAGGGTTTGAACACTGAAGCTTTCTTT
CASSERQGLNTEAFF
>NA|TRBJ2-1|NA|TRBV5-6
TGTGCCAGCGGCGCCGGGACCCCCTACAATGAGCAGTTCTTC
CASGAGTPYNEQFF
>NA|TRBJ2-1|TRBD2|TRBV4-3
TGCGCCAGCAGCCCCGGACTAGCGGTGGGCAATGAGCAGTTCTTC
CASSPGLAVGNEQFF
>NA|TRBJ2-3|NA|TRBV4-3
TGCGCCAGCAGCCAAGATTGGGGGTTCCGTTCTAGCACAGATACGCAGTATTTT
CASSQDWGFRSSTDTQYF